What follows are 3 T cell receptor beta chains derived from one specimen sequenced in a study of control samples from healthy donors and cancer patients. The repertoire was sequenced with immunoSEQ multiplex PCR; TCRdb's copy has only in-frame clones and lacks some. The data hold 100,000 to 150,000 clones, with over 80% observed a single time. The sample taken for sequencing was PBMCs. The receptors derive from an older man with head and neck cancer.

Here the CDR3 reads CASTLRTGYGYTF. CDR3 DNA: TGTGCCAGTACCCTGCGGACAGGGTATGGCTACACCTTC. The chain combines TRBV19 with TRBJ1-2; TRBD1 agrees at 8 bases. The CDR3 length is 13 residues. Trimming took 7 bases from V and 5 from J; bases not matched to a gene: 6. Germline assignment: CDR1 LNHDA and CDR2 SQIVND (reference sequence). The variable domain in full, with the rest retrieved from reference TRBV19 and TRBJ1-2, is DGGITQSPKYLFRKEGQNVTLSCEQNLNHDAMYWYRQDPGQGLRLIYYSQIVNDFQKGDIAEGYSVSREKKESFPLTVTSAQKNPTAFYLCASTLRTGYGYTFGSGTRLTVV.

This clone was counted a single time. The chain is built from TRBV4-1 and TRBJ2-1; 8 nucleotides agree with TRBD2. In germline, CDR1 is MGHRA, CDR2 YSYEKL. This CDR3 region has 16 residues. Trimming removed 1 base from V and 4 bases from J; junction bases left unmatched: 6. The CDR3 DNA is TGCGCCAGCAGCCAAGGGCCGGGACTAGAATACAATGAGCAGTTCTTC. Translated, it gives CASSQGPGLEYNEQFF.

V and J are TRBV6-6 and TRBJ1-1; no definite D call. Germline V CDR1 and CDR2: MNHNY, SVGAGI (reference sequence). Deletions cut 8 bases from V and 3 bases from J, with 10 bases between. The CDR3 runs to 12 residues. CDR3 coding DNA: TGTGCCAGCCTTGAAGGATACACTGAAGCTTTCTTT. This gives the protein CASLEGYTEAFF.